This is a list of T cell receptor beta chains from one sample in a study of shared clonotypes between healthy human individuals. Using immunoSEQ multiplex PCR, the repertoire was profiled, and TCRdb retains in-frame clones only, with some absent. The table lists under 2,500,000 clones, approximately 96% of them singletons. Input material: naive CD4+ T cells sorted from blood. The receptor source for this set is a man aged 18 to 30 in good health. The CDR3 runs from the conserved cysteine through the conserved F or W. A D gene is named only where the DNA matches it firmly. Clone size is not always given. Where it is, it says once, few, many or a class for expanded clones.

-	-	TRBV13	TRBJ2-1	TGTGCCAGCAGTTCCGGGACTCTCTCCTACAATGAGCAGTTCTTC	CASSSGTLSYNEQFF
-	-	TRBV10-2	TRBJ2-7	TGCGCCAGCAGAGGAGAATCGCACGAGCAGTACTTC	CASRGESHEQYF
TRBD1	-	TRBV28	TRBJ2-7	TGTGCCAGCAGTCCAGGGACAGGGACCGGCGAGCAGTACTTC	CASSPGTGTGEQYF
TRBD2	-	TRBV5-1	TRBJ2-1	TGCGCCAGCAGTTTGACTAGCGGGGCCTACAATGAGCAGTTCTTC	CASSLTSGAYNEQFF
-	-	TRBV6-5	TRBJ1-1	TGTGCCAGCCGGGGCAGGCCTAACACTGAAGCTTTCTTT	CASRGRPNTEAFF
-	-	TRBV9	TRBJ2-7	TGTGCCAGCAGCGTAGACGGGAAAAGCTACGAGCAGTACTTC	CASSVDGKSYEQYF
-	-	TRBV5-3	TRBJ1-2	TGTGCCAGCAGCCTAATGACAGGTCTGGGCTACACCTTC	CASSLMTGLGYTF
-	-	TRBV19	TRBJ1-3	TGTGCCAGTAGAACCGGGACACGGATCGCAAACACCATATATTTT	CASRTGTRIANTIYF
-	-	TRBV6-5	TRBJ2-2	TGTGCCAGCAGTTACTCGCAGGGTGGCACCGGGGAGCTGTTTTTT	CASSYSQGGTGELFF
TRBD1	-	TRBV6-5	TRBJ2-2	TGTGCCAGAGTAGGGACAGGGGGCAACACCGGGGAGCTGTTTTTT	CARVGTGGNTGELFF
-	-	TRBV11-2	TRBJ2-2	TGTGCCAGCAGCCAGAGAACTAGTACAAGGGGCGGGGAGCTGTTTTTT	CASSQRTSTRGGELFF
TRBD1	-	TRBV18	TRBJ1-1	TGTGCCAGCTCACCTACAGGGGTCGTATCGAACACTGAAGCTTTCTTT	CASSPTGVVSNTEAFF
-	once	TRBV29-1	TRBJ2-1	TGCAGCGTTAGGAGGGCGAATGAGCAGTTCTTC	CSVRRANEQFF
-	-	TRBV2	TRBJ2-3	TGTGCCAGCAGCGTAATTAGCACAGATACGCAGTATTTT	CASSVISTDTQYF
-	-	TRBV7-9	TRBJ1-6	TGTGCCAGCAGCTTAGACCGGGACGGAAATTCACCCCTCCACTTT	CASSLDRDGNSPLHF
-	-	TRBV28	TRBJ1-5	TGTGCCAGCACCTGGAGGAGCAATCAGCCCCAGCATTTT	CASTWRSNQPQHF
-	-	TRBV19	TRBJ2-2	TGTGCCAGTAGTATTATGGGGGCGAACACCGGGGAGCTGTTTTTT	CASSIMGANTGELFF
TRBD2	-	TRBV7-2	TRBJ2-1	TGTGCCAGCAGCCCCGGGACTATAGGGTTCTTC	CASSPGTIGFF
-	-	TRBV19	TRBJ1-2	TGTGCCAGTAGTAATCGGGAGGCTAACTATGGCTACACCTTC	CASSNREANYGYTF
-	-	TRBV2	TRBJ2-3	TGTGCCACCAGGTCCCTCGGGGATACGCAGTATTTT	CATRSLGDTQYF
-	-	TRBV7-9	TRBJ2-7	TGTGCCAGCAGCTTGTCGACTGGCTCCGACGAGCAGTACTTC	CASSLSTGSDEQYF
TRBD1	-	TRBV28	TRBJ2-5	TGTGCCAGCAGTATCCCACAGGGGTGGGAGACCCAGTACTTC	CASSIPQGWETQYF
-	-	TRBV25-1	TRBJ1-2	TGTGCCAGCAGTGACGGACAACTAAGAGGCTACACCTTC	CASSDGQLRGYTF
-	-	TRBV28	TRBJ2-2	TGTGCCAGCAGTTCCGGGACCTCTCCCGGGGAGCTGTTTTTT	CASSSGTSPGELFF
TRBD1	-	TRBV6-5	TRBJ2-7	TGTGCCAGCAGGGCCCTCACAGGGGGCTTTTACGAGCAGTACTTC	CASRALTGGFYEQYF
TRBD1	-	TRBV4-1	TRBJ2-2	TGCGCCAGCAGCCAAGAAGGTATGAAGGAAGCCAGGGGGAGACCCGGGGAGCTGTTTTTT	CASSQEGMKEARGRPGELFF
-	-	TRBV6-6	TRBJ1-6	TGTGCCAGCAGTGCCGCGGGGGATTCACCCCTCCACTTT	CASSAAGDSPLHF
-	-	TRBV6-5	TRBJ1-1	TGTGCCAGCAGCTTGGAGTTGAGGTACACTGAAGCTTTCTTT	CASSLELRYTEAFF